A single sample gave rise to the 26 T cell receptor beta chains below, sequenced in a study of cytomegalovirus exposure and HLA in healthy donors. PCR amplification relied on 60 Vbeta primers (plus 13 Jbeta primers). Clones were read by immunoSEQ multiplex PCR, and TCRdb kept only the in-frame ones, dropping some. The sample includes more than 130,000 clones, roughly 80% of them seen just once. The sample consisted of PBMCs. The receptors here all came from a male donor in good health and CMV-seronegative.

This chain connects TRBV7-2 to TRBJ1-1, with 8 bases that match TRBD1. V gave up 5 bases and J gave up 12 bases; unmatched junction bases: 11. Germline assignment: CDR1 SGHTA and CDR2 FQGNSA. The CDR3 is made up of 13 amino acids. This chain's CDR3 is CASSQNLDRETFF. CDR3 sequence (DNA): TGTGCCAGCAGCCAAAACCTGGACAGGGAGACTTTCTTT. The variable domain in full, with the rest retrieved from reference TRBV7-2 and TRBJ1-1, is GAGVSQSPSNKVTEKGKDVELRCDPISGHTALYWYRQSLGQGLEFLIYFQGNSAPDKSGLPSDRFSAERTGGSVSTLTIQRTQQEDSAVYLCASSQNLDRETFFGQGTRLTVV.

In this sample, this clone turned up once. The rearrangement joins TRBV7-2 to TRBJ2-1; 14 nucleotides align to TRBD2. Germline CDR1 and CDR2: SGHTA and FQGNSA. The ends lost 1 base at V and 6 bases at J; junction bases unmatched: 5. The CDR3 loop spans 17 amino acids. CDR3 residues: CASSLGPGTSGGNEQFF. DNA of the CDR3: TGTGCCAGCAGCTTAGGTCCCGGGACTAGCGGGGGCAATGAGCAGTTCTTC.

The V and J genes are TRBV18 and TRBJ1-1, with no clear D. V was clipped by 3 bases and J by 6 bases, with 11 bases between them. Germline V gene sequence: CDR1 KGHSH, CDR2 LQKENI. CDR3 length: 13 amino acids. CDR3 amino acids: CASSPRSVSEAFF. The CDR3 DNA is TGTGCCAGCTCACCCCGGTCGGTCTCTGAAGCTTTCTTT.

The rearrangement uses TRBV4-2 and TRBJ1-1; TRBD1 aligns across 7 bases. Germline CDR1 reads LGHNA; CDR2 reads YNFKEQ. CDR3 length equals 14 residues. The junction had 13 bases not matched to a gene; V was cut back by 5 bases and J by 10 bases. The CDR3: CASSATKGQGGAFF. CDR3 nucleotides: TGTGCCAGCAGCGCGACGAAGGGGCAGGGGGGAGCTTTCTTT.

Notes on this clone: The junction departs from the called germline gene at one end, perhaps through a read error. The gene calls are TRBV7-9 and TRBJ1-5; TRBD1 is a possible D gene (5 bases). Germline CDR1 is SEHNR and CDR2 is FQNEAQ (reference sequence). The CDR3 extends over 13 amino acids. The DNA for the CDR3 is TGTGCCAGCAGCCTAGCAGGGAGGCAGCCCCAGCATTTT. Its translation: CASSLAGRQPQHF.

V gene TRBV7-3 combines with J gene TRBJ2-1; TRBD2 is a possible D gene (5 bases). The CDR3 totals 16 residues. CDR1 is SGHTA and CDR2 is FQGTGA in the germline V gene. V was cut by 1 base and J by 5 bases, with 15 bases left in between. CDR3 coding DNA: TGTGCCAGCAGCTTAATGCCCAGCCCTAGCCACAATGAGCAGTTCTTC. It is translated as CASSLMPSPSHNEQFF.

The gene calls are TRBV4-3 and TRBJ2-7; 11 bases align to TRBD2. This CDR3 is 15 amino acids long. Germline lookup yields CDR1 LGHNA and CDR2 YSLEER. V was pared by 3 bases and J by 2 bases, with 3 bases of the junction left unmatched. CDR3 in DNA: TGCGCCAGCAGCCAGCTAGCGGGGGGAACCTACGAGCAGTACTTC. Protein: CASSQLAGGTYEQYF.

This chain connects TRBV5-3 to TRBJ1-3, with D possibly being TRBD1 (6 bases). TRBV5-3 belongs to the ORF category, with a function that is uncertain. With 1 base removed from V and 3 bases from J, the gap between germline ends came to 20 bases. CDR3 size: 18 residues. The CDR3 nucleotides are TGTGCCAGAAGCTTGATCCGGTTTGGGGGCGCGGGTGGAAACACCATATATTTT. This encodes CARSLIRFGGAGGNTIYF.

The chain has TRBV7-8 and TRBJ2-1, with a weak D call TRBD2 (6 bases). V lost 4 bases and J 8 bases, leaving 6 bases between the germline ends. This CDR3 is built from 11 residues. Germline values: CDR1 SGHVS, CDR2 FQNEAQ. For the CDR3, the DNA is TGTGCCAGCAGCTCGGGGGATGAGCAGTTCTTC. Residues: CASSSGDEQFF.

The genes are TRBV7-8 and TRBJ1-2; 8 bases match TRBD1. Germline trimming cut 3 bases from V and 4 bases from J; bases unmatched to any gene: 7. CDR3 length equals 15 residues. CDR1 is SGHVS and CDR2 is FQNEAQ in the germline V gene. The CDR3 here is CASSFLQGGGYGYTF. CDR3 nucleotides: TGTGCCAGCAGCTTCCTACAGGGGGGAGGCTATGGCTACACCTTC.

The chain has TRBV2 and TRBJ2-7; 10 bases align to TRBD1. Losses at the gene ends were 6 bases for V and 9 bases for J; bases not matched to a gene: 8. The CDR3 is made up of 13 amino acids. The germline V gene encodes CDR1 SNHLY and CDR2 FYNNEI. The CDR3 is CASRADRGQVQYF. The CDR3 nucleotides are TGTGCCAGCAGGGCTGACAGGGGGCAGGTGCAGTACTTC.

In this sample, this clone turned up once. The genes are TRBV6-6 and TRBJ2-7; 7 nucleotides match TRBD2. Trimming at V came to 0 bases and at J to 7 bases, leaving 6 bases not matched to a gene. Germline-derived CDR1 and CDR2 are MNHNY and SVGAGI (reference sequence). There are 14 residues in the CDR3. The CDR3 region has the DNA TGTGCCAGCAGTTACTCGAGCGGGGCTGGAGAGCAGTACTTC. Translated: CASSYSSGAGEQYF.

This clone was found a few times. V is TRBV7-9 and J is TRBJ1-1; D is unclear. The CDR3 length is 13 residues. The V and J ends lost 4 bases and 1 base respectively, with 7 bases between them. CDR1 is SEHNR, CDR2 FQNEAQ, per germline (reference sequence). This chain's CDR3 is CASSWPGNTEAFF. CDR3 nucleotides: TGTGCCAGCAGCTGGCCGGGGAACACTGAAGCTTTCTTT.

The chain joins TRBV4-3 to TRBJ1-2, with D hard to call. V lost 0 bases and J 0 bases, leaving 8 bases between the germline ends. This CDR3 has 15 residues. The germline gives CDR1 LGHNA, CDR2 YSLEER. In DNA form, the CDR3 reads TGCGCCAGCAGCCAAGAAACAGACGCTAACTATGGCTACACCTTC. Its protein product is CASSQETDANYGYTF.

This clone was detected a few times. The chain joins TRBV5-5 to TRBJ1-2; D is perhaps TRBD1 (6 bases). This CDR3 region has 11 residues. Germline V gene data show CDR1 as SGHKS and CDR2 as YYEKEE (reference sequence). Trimming pared 4 bases from V and 8 bases from J, leaving 9 bases between. CDR3 DNA sequence: TGTGCCAGCAGCGGGGACATCGGCTACACCTTC. Residues: CASSGDIGYTF.

This chain uses TRBV11-2 with TRBJ2-7; 11 bases are shared with TRBD1. Germline V gene lookup returns CDR1 SGHAT and CDR2 FQNNGV. V trimming: 6 bases; J trimming: 6 bases; junction bases outside the gene matches: 10. The length of the CDR3 is 15 residues. In DNA form, the CDR3 reads TGTGCCAGCAGTATTGGACAGGGGGCGCAGGCCGAGCAGTACTTC. Translation: CASSIGQGAQAEQYF.

This chain connects TRBV2 to TRBJ1-5, with D perhaps TRBD1 (5 bases). Looked up from germline, CDR1 is SNHLY and CDR2 is FYNNEI. This CDR3 is 13 amino acids long. Between the trimmed V and J ends, which lost 11 bases and 4 bases, there was a span of 15 bases. In DNA, the CDR3 is TGTGCCTCAAGTCACGGGGGGAATCAGCCCCAGCATTTT. This translates into CASSHGGNQPQHF.

This clone was detected a few times. The chain combines TRBV5-1 with TRBJ1-2; D gene ambiguous. The V gene lost 1 base and the J gene lost 4 bases, with 17 bases spanning the gap. The CDR3 consists of 16 residues. The germline CDR1 and CDR2 sequences are SGHRS and YFSETQ. CDR3 in amino acids: CASSLYPSTPSYGYTF. The CDR3 DNA is TGCGCCAGCAGCTTGTATCCGTCGACTCCCTCCTATGGCTACACCTTC. The whole variable domain, remainder taken from reference TRBV5-1 and TRBJ1-2, is KAGVTQTPRYLIKTRGQQVTLSCSPISGHRSVSWYQQTPGQGLQFLFEYFSETQRNKGNFPGRFSGRQFSNSRSEMNVSTLELGDSALYLCASSLYPSTPSYGYTFGSGTRLTVV.

This chain connects TRBV7-2 to TRBJ2-3; 11 bases are a match to TRBD1. Trimming cost V 5 bases and J 8 bases; bases outside gene matches: 12. CDR1 is SGHTA and CDR2 is FQGNSA in the germline V gene. This CDR3 region has 16 residues. This CDR3 reads CASSPAGTGGPGTQYF. In DNA, the CDR3 is TGTGCCAGCAGCCCTGCCGGGACAGGGGGGCCGGGTACGCAGTATTTT.

The chain combines TRBV4-3 with TRBJ2-2; D perhaps matches TRBD2 (7 bases). The CDR3 totals 16 residues. Per the germline V gene, CDR1 is LGHNA and CDR2 is YSLEER. V lost 1 base, J lost 5 bases, and 14 bases lay in between. The CDR3 spells CASSQGRGRGTGELFF. DNA of the CDR3: TGCGCCAGCAGCCAAGGGCGGGGGCGTGGAACCGGGGAGCTGTTTTTT.

The chain combines TRBV9 with TRBJ2-2, with D possibly matching TRBD2 (5 bases). V lost 4 bases to trimming and J lost 0 bases, with 10 bases between them. The germline V gene encodes CDR1 SGDLS and CDR2 YYNGEE. This CDR3 is 15 amino acids long. CDR3 sequence reads: CASSSRGANTGELFF. CDR3 bases: TGTGCCAGCAGCTCCCGGGGAGCGAACACCGGGGAGCTGTTTTTT. The full variable domain, rest sourced from reference TRBV9 and TRBJ2-2, is DSGVTQTPKHLITATGQRVTLRCSPRSGDLSVYWYQQSLDQGLQFLIQYYNGEERAKGNILERFSAQQFPDLHSELNLSSLELGDSALYFCASSSRGANTGELFFGEGSRLTVL.

Turning to this clone: Distinct nucleotide sequences in the sample also encode this CDR3. The J gene is TRBJ1-1, the V gene TRBV5-1, with 7 bases aligning to TRBD1. CDR3 length: 12 amino acids. CDR1 SGHRS and CDR2 YFSETQ come from the germline V gene. The junction had 1 base not matched to a gene; V was cut back by 0 bases and J by 8 bases. The CDR3 coding sequence is TGCGCCAGCAGCTTGGGACAGGGCGAAGCTTTCTTT. This translates into CASSLGQGEAFF.

The chain links TRBV4-3 to TRBJ2-5; D is possibly TRBD1 (6 bases). V was clipped by 1 base and J by 4 bases, with 10 bases between them. The CDR3 is 14 amino acids. Germline CDR1 LGHNA, CDR2 YSLEER. CDR3 bases: TGCGCCAGCAGCCAAGCAATCAGGGGAGAGACCCAGTACTTC. Translation: CASSQAIRGETQYF.

The chain has TRBV7-2 and TRBJ1-4, with a tentative D call TRBD1 (6 bases). The CDR3 spans 15 residues. From germline, CDR1 is SGHTA and CDR2 FQGNSA. The V end lost 5 bases, the J end lost 8 bases, and 18 bases lay between the germline ends. CDR3 protein: CASSVTSGHREKLFF. The CDR3 DNA reads TGTGCCAGCAGCGTGACGTCGGGACACCGGGAAAAACTGTTTTTT. Full variable domain (remainder filled in from reference TRBV7-2 and TRBJ1-4): GAGVSQSPSNKVTEKGKDVELRCDPISGHTALYWYRQSLGQGLEFLIYFQGNSAPDKSGLPSDRFSAERTGGSVSTLTIQRTQQEDSAVYLCASSVTSGHREKLFFGSGTQLSVL.

This rearrangement joins TRBV2 to TRBJ2-5; 9 nucleotides line up with TRBD1. The tail of the sequence fits TRBJ2-7 better, so the J call may be wrong. Germline CDR1 reads SNHLY; CDR2 reads FYNNEI. The CDR3 runs to 14 residues. CDR3 residues: CASSLDRGDYEQYF. For the CDR3, the DNA is TGTGCCAGCAGTCTCGACAGGGGGGACTACGAGCAGTACTTC.

V is TRBV10-3 and J is TRBJ1-6; 9 bases align to TRBD1. The trim removed 2 bases at V and 10 bases at J, leaving 3 bases unmatched. Germline V gene sequence: CDR1 ENHRY, CDR2 SYGVKD. This CDR3 spans 14 amino acids. The CDR3 DNA reads TGTGCCATCAGTGAGAGGACAGGGGTGTCACCCCTCCACTTT. Protein sequence: CAISERTGVSPLHF.